This TCR beta chain was identified in a study of long-term antiretroviral therapy in people with HIV. Turning to the study itself: The oldest samples precede the 2015 immediate-ART recommendation by about a decade. General study results and limits: Transplant donor controls retained higher diversity, though diversity increased after ART. It was observed that HIV repertoires exhibited narrower CDR3 length ranges than controls. Before ART, certain clones expanded, and these dominated the repertoire at all time points.

Germline CDR1 SGHRS, CDR2 YFSETQ. Unmatched junction bases numbered 12, after V lost 5 bases and J lost 0 bases. The CDR3 totals 18 residues. Version v3.0 of the immunoSEQ assay was performed at survey level. Sequencing was performed with immunoSEQ multiplex PCR; in TCRdb, only in-frame clones are kept and a portion is missing. The sample contains about 24,000 clones, 79% of which appear only once. Worth noting for this clone: Its antigen is undetermined.

The sample consisted of unsorted PBMCs, taken 1.2 years after starting antiretroviral therapy. The V call is TRBV5-1, the J call TRBJ2-7, with 12 bases aligning to TRBD1. The clonotype comes from a woman aged 40 to 49 with HIV. CDR3 amino acids: CASRRPGQGARGSYEQYF. The DNA for the CDR3 is TGCGCCAGCAGGCGACCGGGACAGGGGGCAAGGGGCTCCTACGAGCAGTACTTC.